This paragraph covers one T cell receptor beta chain sequence. Its antigen is currently not known. Base-call qualities are not available, and no considerably larger clone is one nucleotide away. This sample stems from a study of OX40 agonist ivuxolimab in advanced cancers. About the full investigation: Ivuxolimab, which targeted the costimulatory receptor OX40 (CD134), was an agonistic, fully human IgG2 monoclonal antibody. Intravenous ivuxolimab was administered to patients every 2 weeks at six dose levels: 0.01, 0.1, 0.3, 1.5, 3 and 10 mg/kg. Of the roughly 54 patients in dose escalation, 19 had hepatocellular carcinoma, around 15 had melanoma, 9 had renal cell carcinoma and 9 had head and neck cancer. In the dose-escalation cohort, roughly 80% of patients were male, and the mean age was approximately 60 years, with a range of 23 to 79. Patients were allowed to have had prior anti-PD-1, anti-PD-L1 or anti-CTLA-4 therapy, and 30% to 40% of the dose-escalation patients had been treated with checkpoint inhibitors. Partial responses occurred in three dose-escalation patients, of whom one had hepatocellular carcinoma and two had cutaneous melanoma. Peripheral TCRbeta sequencing aimed to test whether ivuxolimab altered TCR sequence diversity and caused clonal T-cell expansion. The paper covers the monotherapy dose-escalation part of the phase I ivuxolimab trial, which included N = 52 patients. Paper-wide results and their limitations: On average, CD8+ T cells showed more expanded clones than CD4+ T cells after ivuxolimab. At doses from 0.1 to 3.0 mg/kg, clonal expansion was seen in both CD4+ and CD8+ blood T cells between baseline and week 6. Antigen specificity was not determined for the clonally expanded peripheral T cells. Low levels of normalized T-cell clonal expansion were also seen in some nonresponding patients. In partial responders in the 0.1-3.0 mg/kg groups, normalized peripheral clonal expansion was found to be among the lowest, especially among CD8+ T cells.

The trial excluded patients who had a history of autoimmune disease or who were on systemic immunosuppression. Peripheral blood for TCR sequencing was collected from all dose cohorts at baseline, on cycle 4 day 1, and on cycle 7 day 1. Samples came from an open-label, multicenter, first-in-human phase I dose-escalation trial of ivuxolimab. Adults with locally advanced or metastatic melanoma, renal cell, hepatocellular, or head and neck squamous cell carcinoma were enrolled in the trial. Before TCR sequencing, CD4+ T cells and CD8+ T cells from peripheral blood were sorted into separate populations. From a lookup of the germline V gene, CDR1 and CDR2 are KGHSH and LQKENI. V ends up 3 bases short and J 2 bases short, with an unmatched junction base count of 5. From its cysteine to its phenylalanine, the CDR3 spans 15 amino acids. This entry keeps only the CDR3 DNA: 45 bases, framed from base 1. For sequencing of the TCRbeta CDR3 region, genomic DNA was extracted from the sorted cells. TCRbeta CDR3 regions were sequenced using the immunoSEQ Assay. What TCRdb holds here is the immuneACCESS table cut down to in-frame rearrangements. Part of the clones is not present; checked against another copy, under half of the missing clones reflect an unresolved V gene, and the others are unexplained. The table for this sample lists about 55,000 clones; about 88% of them were counted only once. The ten most abundant clones make up under 8% of the sample.

The chain was built from TRBV18 and TRBJ2-7; 9 middle bases align to TRBD1. The input for sequencing was CD4+ or CD8+ T cells sorted from blood, taken in a trial of the OX40 agonist ivuxolimab. This receptor was identified in an adult with an advanced solid tumor such as melanoma, head and neck, liver or kidney cancer. The CDR3 protein: CASSPGTGNAYEQYF. The bases are TGTGCCAGCTCACCCGGGACAGGGAACGCCTACGAGCAGTACTTC.